This T cell receptor (beta chain) was captured by sequencing in a study of blood T cells in healthy people across ages. From germline, CDR1 is SQVTM and CDR2 ANQGSEA. CDR3 size: 13 residues. The V gene end was trimmed by 7 bases and the J gene end by 5 bases; junction bases not matched to a gene: 6. Combining a sample-barcoded 5' primer with a J-beta primer mix, a second PCR ran for roughly 7 to 12 cycles. TCRdb recomputed calls from the 5' RACE reads with MiXCR, one row per CDR3 protein. The sample yields about 760,000 distinct CDR3 sequences, more than 50% seen once. The source material was blood. The V call is TRBV29-1, the J call TRBJ1-5, with TRBD1 matching 9 bases. This TCR was sampled from a man aged 40-49 years in good health. CDR3 nucleotide sequence: TGCAGCGCCAAGGACAGGGGCGATCAGCCCCAGCATTTT. Translating gives CSAKDRGDQPQHF. Looking up the rest from reference TRBV29-1 and TRBJ1-5 gives the full variable domain: SAVISQKPSRDICQRGTSLTIQCQVDSQVTMMFWYRQQPGQSLTLIATANQGSEATYESGFVIDKFPISRPNLTFSTLTVSNMSPEDSSIYLCSAKDRGDQPQHFGDGTRLSIL.